This T cell receptor (beta chain) was sequenced during a study of blood T cell repertoires in COVID-19. On the study more broadly: The analysed material was cDNA or gDNA that came from T cells, B-cell-depleted T cells, or PBMCs.

Participant-given clinical history determined each cohort assignment. The data were produced by immunoSEQ multiplex PCR, yet TCRdb's version contains in-frame clones alone and is incomplete. The sample consists of more than 250,000 clones, just over 85% of them appearing once. The CDR3 totals 14 residues. CDR1 and CDR2 (germline): SNHLY, FYNNEI. The germline V and J ends were trimmed by 2 bases and 8 bases, with 12 bases remaining between them. The clonotype originates from a woman younger than 30 who had recovered from COVID-19. The chain has TRBV2 and TRBJ1-4, with D uncertain. The sample comprised PBMCs or T cells enriched from blood (not recorded which). The CDR3 coding sequence is TGTGCCAGCAGTGAAAACGGGGTTAGCGAAAAACTGTTTTTT. Encoded protein: CASSENGVSEKLFF.